The T cell receptor (beta chain) under discussion was sequenced for a study of T-cell reconstitution after alpha-beta-depleted transplantation in children. Preparation of the TCRbeta library involved a method that used unique molecular identifiers. MiXCR, run by TCRdb on the PCR reads, gives a single entry per CDR3 protein. The data show 200,000 to 300,000 distinct CDR3 sequences, 9.5% to 15% seen once. The CDR3 extends over 15 amino acids. The trim removed 0 bases at V and 3 bases at J, leaving 7 bases unmatched. Germline CDR1 and CDR2: DFQATT and SNEGSKA (reference sequence). This clonotype showed up many times.

The sequence was collected from a human donor who donated a stem cell graft to a child with acute lymphoblastic leukemia. This sample comprised PBMCs from the stem cell graft donor, obtained from the stem cell graft. The chain recombines TRBV20-1 with TRBJ2-7; 8 bases match TRBD2. Here the CDR3 DNA reads TGCAGTGCTAGAGATCCCGGGGGGGAAGGCTACGAGCAGTACTTC. Protein product: CSARDPGGEGYEQYF.